This TCR beta chain was documented in a study of blood T cell repertoires in COVID-19. Overall study: From the United States, Italy and Spain came samples of acute and convalescent COVID-19.

Sequencing used immunoSEQ multiplex PCR; TCRdb keeps in-frame clones, though not all of them. The sample lists over 250,000 clones, around nine tenths occurring once. V gave up 7 bases and J gave up 4 bases; unmatched junction bases: 10. CDR1 SGHVS and CDR2 FQNEAQ come from the germline V gene. The CDR3 contains 14 residues. The origin of this receptor is a middle-aged man who had recovered from COVID-19. The genes are TRBV7-8 and TRBJ2-7; 7 bases are a match to TRBD1. Sequenced sample: PBMCs or T cells enriched from blood (not recorded which). CDR3 DNA: TGTGCCAGCAACCAACAGGGGCCCTTGTACGAGCAGTACTTC. The encoded protein is CASNQQGPLYEQYF.